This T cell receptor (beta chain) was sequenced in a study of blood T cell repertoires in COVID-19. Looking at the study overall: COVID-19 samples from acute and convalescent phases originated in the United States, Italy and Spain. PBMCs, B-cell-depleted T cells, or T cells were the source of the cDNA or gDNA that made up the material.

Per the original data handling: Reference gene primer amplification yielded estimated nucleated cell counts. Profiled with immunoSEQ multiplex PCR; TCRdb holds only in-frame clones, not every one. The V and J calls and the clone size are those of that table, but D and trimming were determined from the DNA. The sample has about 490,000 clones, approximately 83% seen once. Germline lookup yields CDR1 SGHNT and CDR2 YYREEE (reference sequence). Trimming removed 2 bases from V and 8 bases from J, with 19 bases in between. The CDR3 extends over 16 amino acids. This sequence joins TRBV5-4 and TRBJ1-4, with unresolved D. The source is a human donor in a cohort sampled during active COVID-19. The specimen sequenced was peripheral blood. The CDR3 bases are TGTGCCAGCAGCTTAGGACCGTGGAAGGGAGGCGAAAAACTGTTTTTT. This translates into CASSLGPWKGGEKLFF.